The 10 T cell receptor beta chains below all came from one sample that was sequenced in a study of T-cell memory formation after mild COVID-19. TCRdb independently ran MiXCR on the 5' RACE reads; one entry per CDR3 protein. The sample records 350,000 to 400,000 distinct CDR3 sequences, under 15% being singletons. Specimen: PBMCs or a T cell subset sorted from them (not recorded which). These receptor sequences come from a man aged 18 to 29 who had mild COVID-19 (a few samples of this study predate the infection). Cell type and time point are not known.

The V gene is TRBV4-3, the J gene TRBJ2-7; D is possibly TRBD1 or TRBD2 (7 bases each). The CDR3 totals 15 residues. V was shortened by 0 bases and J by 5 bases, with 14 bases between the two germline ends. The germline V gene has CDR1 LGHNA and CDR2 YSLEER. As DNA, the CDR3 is TGCGCCAGCAGCCAAGAGCTGGCAGGGGGGGACGAGCAGTACTTC. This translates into CASSQELAGGDEQYF.

CDR3 in amino acids: CASTLAGGTGELFF. CDR3 nucleotide sequence: TGTGCCAGCACCCTAGCGGGGGGGACCGGGGAGCTGTTTTTT. The genes are TRBV7-3 and TRBJ2-2; 12 bases match TRBD2. The CDR3 spans 14 residues. Germline V gives CDR1 SGHTA, CDR2 FQGTGA. Losses at the gene ends were 7 bases for V and 5 bases for J; bases not matched to a gene: 2.

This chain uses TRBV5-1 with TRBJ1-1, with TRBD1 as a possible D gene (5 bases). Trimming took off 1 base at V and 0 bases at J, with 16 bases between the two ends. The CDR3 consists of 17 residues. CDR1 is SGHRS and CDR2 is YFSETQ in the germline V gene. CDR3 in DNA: TGCGCCAGCAGCTTGATACCCTCCGAGGGGATGAACACTGAAGCTTTCTTT. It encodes CASSLIPSEGMNTEAFF.

For the CDR3, the DNA is TGTGCCAGCAGTCAGAGACCCCGGTGGTCCACAGATACGCAGTATTTT. As protein: CASSQRPRWSTDTQYF. The chain joins TRBV6-5 to TRBJ2-3; D uncertain. The CDR3 contains 16 residues. Trimming took off 5 bases at V and 2 bases at J, with 17 bases between the two ends. From germline, CDR1 is MNHEY and CDR2 SVGAGI.

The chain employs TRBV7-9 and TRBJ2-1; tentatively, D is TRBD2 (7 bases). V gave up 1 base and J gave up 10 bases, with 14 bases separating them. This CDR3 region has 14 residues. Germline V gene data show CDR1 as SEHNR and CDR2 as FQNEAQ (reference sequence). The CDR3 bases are TGTGCCAGCAGCTTAGTGGGCGGGGGCGGCGAGCAGTTCTTC. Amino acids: CASSLVGGGGEQFF.

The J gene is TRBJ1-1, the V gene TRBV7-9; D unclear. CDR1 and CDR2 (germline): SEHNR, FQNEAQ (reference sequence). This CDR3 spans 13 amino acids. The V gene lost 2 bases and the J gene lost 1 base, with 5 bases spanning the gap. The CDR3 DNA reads TGTGCCAGCAGCTTAAGCTGGAACACTGAAGCTTTCTTT. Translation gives CASSLSWNTEAFF.

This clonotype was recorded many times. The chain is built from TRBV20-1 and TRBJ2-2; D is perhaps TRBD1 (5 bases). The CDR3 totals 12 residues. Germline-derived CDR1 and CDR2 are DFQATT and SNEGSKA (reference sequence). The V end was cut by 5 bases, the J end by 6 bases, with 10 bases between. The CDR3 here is CSADSRSGELFF. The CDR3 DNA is TGCAGTGCTGACAGCCGGTCCGGGGAGCTGTTTTTT.

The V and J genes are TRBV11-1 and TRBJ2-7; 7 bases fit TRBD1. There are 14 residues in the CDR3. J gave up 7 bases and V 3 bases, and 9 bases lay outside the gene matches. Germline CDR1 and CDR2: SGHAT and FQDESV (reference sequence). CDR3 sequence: CASSFGQELREQYF. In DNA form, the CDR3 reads TGTGCCAGCAGCTTTGGACAGGAGCTGAGGGAGCAGTACTTC. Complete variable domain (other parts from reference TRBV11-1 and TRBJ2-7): EAEVAQSPRYKITEKSQAVAFWCDPISGHATLYWYRQILGQGPELLVQFQDESVVDDSQLPKDRFSAERLKGVDSTLKIQPAELGDSAMYLCASSFGQELREQYFGPGTRLTVT.

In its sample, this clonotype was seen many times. This CDR3 is CASRSRPQGTGELFF. DNA for the CDR3: TGTGCCAGCAGATCGAGGCCGCAGGGGACCGGGGAGCTGTTTTTT. The chain is built from TRBV7-8 and TRBJ2-2, with a tentative D call TRBD1 (6 bases). CDR1 is SGHVS, CDR2 FQNEAQ, per germline. This CDR3 has 15 amino acids. The V gene lost 6 bases and the J gene lost 5 bases, with 16 bases spanning the gap.

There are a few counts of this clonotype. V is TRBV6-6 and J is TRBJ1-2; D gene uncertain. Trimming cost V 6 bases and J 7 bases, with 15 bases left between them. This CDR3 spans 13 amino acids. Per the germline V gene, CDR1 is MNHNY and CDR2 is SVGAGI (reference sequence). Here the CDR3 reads CASSSWTVGGYTF. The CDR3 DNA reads TGTGCCAGCAGCTCCTGGACGGTCGGTGGCTACACCTTC.